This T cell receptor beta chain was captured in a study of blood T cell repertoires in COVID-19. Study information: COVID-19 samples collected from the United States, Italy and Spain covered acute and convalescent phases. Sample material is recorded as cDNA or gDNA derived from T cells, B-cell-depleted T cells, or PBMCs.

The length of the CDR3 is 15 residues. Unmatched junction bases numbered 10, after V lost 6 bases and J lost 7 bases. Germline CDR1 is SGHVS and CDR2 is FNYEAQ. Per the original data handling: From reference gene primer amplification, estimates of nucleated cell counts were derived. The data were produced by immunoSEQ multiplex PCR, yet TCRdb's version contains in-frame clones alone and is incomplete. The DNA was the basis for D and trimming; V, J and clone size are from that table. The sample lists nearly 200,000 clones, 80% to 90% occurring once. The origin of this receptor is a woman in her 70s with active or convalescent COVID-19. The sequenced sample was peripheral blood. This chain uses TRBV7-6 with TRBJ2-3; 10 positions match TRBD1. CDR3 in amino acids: CASSLDRGPGNTQYF. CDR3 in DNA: TGTGCCAGCAGTCTCGACAGGGGGCCGGGAAATACGCAGTATTTT.